Listed below are T cell receptor beta chains from one sample, sequenced in a study of metastatic and nonmetastatic thyroid tumors. With MiXCR, TCRdb reprocessed the PCR reads. The data contain more than 50,000 clones, approximately 20% of them singletons. Sequencing input: blood. These receptors were collected from a female donor with papillary thyroid cancer or a benign thyroid nodule (not recorded which). Some clones in this sample may be carry-over from other donors' samples. Both conserved end residues are part of each CDR3. The D gene is left open where the match is weak. Only some rows state a clone size, as once, few, many or a class for expanded clones.

many	.	TRBV20-1	TRBJ2-5	CSASRGGQETQYF	TGCAGTGCTAGCCGGGGTGGTCAAGAGACCCAGTACTTC
many	.	TRBV2	TRBJ1-2	CASSEQIYGYTF	TGTGCCAGCAGTGAACAGATCTATGGCTACACCTTC
many	TRBD2	TRBV7-9	TRBJ2-1	CASSRSARTSGKDEQFF	TGTGCCAGCAGCAGGTCAGCCCGGACTAGCGGGAAGGATGAGCAGTTCTTC
.	.	TRBV28	TRBJ2-7	CASSLPWVGGAEQCF	TGTGCCAGCAGTCTTCCCTGGGTAGGTGGGGCCGAGCAGTGCTTC
.	TRBD1	TRBV13	TRBJ2-7	CASSPRQGASVGVVYEQYF	TGTGCCAGCAGCCCCCGGCAGGGGGCGTCAGTAGGAGTTGTCTACGAGCAGTACTTC
.	TRBD1	TRBV5-1	TRBJ1-1	CASSSSRGNRGREAFF	TGCGCCAGCAGCTCATCGAGGGGTAACAGGGGTAGAGAAGCTTTCTTT
many	.	TRBV24-1	TRBJ1-1	CATSQGMNTEAFF	TGTGCCACCAGTCAGGGGATGAACACTGAAGCTTTCTTT
.	.	TRBV30	TRBJ2-1	CSWGVGLAIEQFF	TGTTCCTGGGGTGTAGGGCTAGCGATTGAGCAGTTCTTC
many	.	TRBV6-1	TRBJ1-3	CASSEVRGPSGNTIYF	TGTGCCAGCAGTGAAGTTCGCGGGCCCTCTGGAAACACCATATATTTT
few	.	TRBV28	TRBJ1-4	CAISSLGGSEKLFF	TGTGCCATCAGTTCTCTCGGAGGATCTGAAAAACTGTTTTTT
many	.	TRBV18	TRBJ2-5	CASSGYQETQYF	TGTGCCAGCTCAGGGTACCAAGAGACCCAGTACTTC
.	TRBD1	TRBV28	TRBJ1-5	CAIGLSLGTGSRQPQHF	TGTGCCATCGGTTTATCACTCGGGACAGGTTCAAGGCAGCCCCAGCATTTT
many	.	TRBV24-1	TRBJ1-2	CATSLTGEANYGYTF	TGTGCCACCAGCTTAACTGGGGAGGCTAACTATGGCTACACCTTC
many	.	TRBV6-2/TRBV6-3	TRBJ2-5	CASTITGFQETQYF	TGTGCCAGCACCATAACAGGGTTCCAAGAGACCCAGTACTTC
.	.	TRBV4-2	TRBJ2-5	CASSQERAATRQETQYF	TGTGCCAGCAGCCAAGAACGGGCGGCTACTCGCCAAGAGACCCAGTACTTC
many	.	TRBV28	TRBJ2-1	CASGLGTTEQFF	TGTGCCAGCGGTTTGGGGACGACGGAGCAGTTCTTC
.	.	TRBV19	TRBJ2-1	CASTSTVTGYNEQFF	TGTGCCAGTACCTCTACGGTGACCGGCTACAATGAGCAGTTCTTT